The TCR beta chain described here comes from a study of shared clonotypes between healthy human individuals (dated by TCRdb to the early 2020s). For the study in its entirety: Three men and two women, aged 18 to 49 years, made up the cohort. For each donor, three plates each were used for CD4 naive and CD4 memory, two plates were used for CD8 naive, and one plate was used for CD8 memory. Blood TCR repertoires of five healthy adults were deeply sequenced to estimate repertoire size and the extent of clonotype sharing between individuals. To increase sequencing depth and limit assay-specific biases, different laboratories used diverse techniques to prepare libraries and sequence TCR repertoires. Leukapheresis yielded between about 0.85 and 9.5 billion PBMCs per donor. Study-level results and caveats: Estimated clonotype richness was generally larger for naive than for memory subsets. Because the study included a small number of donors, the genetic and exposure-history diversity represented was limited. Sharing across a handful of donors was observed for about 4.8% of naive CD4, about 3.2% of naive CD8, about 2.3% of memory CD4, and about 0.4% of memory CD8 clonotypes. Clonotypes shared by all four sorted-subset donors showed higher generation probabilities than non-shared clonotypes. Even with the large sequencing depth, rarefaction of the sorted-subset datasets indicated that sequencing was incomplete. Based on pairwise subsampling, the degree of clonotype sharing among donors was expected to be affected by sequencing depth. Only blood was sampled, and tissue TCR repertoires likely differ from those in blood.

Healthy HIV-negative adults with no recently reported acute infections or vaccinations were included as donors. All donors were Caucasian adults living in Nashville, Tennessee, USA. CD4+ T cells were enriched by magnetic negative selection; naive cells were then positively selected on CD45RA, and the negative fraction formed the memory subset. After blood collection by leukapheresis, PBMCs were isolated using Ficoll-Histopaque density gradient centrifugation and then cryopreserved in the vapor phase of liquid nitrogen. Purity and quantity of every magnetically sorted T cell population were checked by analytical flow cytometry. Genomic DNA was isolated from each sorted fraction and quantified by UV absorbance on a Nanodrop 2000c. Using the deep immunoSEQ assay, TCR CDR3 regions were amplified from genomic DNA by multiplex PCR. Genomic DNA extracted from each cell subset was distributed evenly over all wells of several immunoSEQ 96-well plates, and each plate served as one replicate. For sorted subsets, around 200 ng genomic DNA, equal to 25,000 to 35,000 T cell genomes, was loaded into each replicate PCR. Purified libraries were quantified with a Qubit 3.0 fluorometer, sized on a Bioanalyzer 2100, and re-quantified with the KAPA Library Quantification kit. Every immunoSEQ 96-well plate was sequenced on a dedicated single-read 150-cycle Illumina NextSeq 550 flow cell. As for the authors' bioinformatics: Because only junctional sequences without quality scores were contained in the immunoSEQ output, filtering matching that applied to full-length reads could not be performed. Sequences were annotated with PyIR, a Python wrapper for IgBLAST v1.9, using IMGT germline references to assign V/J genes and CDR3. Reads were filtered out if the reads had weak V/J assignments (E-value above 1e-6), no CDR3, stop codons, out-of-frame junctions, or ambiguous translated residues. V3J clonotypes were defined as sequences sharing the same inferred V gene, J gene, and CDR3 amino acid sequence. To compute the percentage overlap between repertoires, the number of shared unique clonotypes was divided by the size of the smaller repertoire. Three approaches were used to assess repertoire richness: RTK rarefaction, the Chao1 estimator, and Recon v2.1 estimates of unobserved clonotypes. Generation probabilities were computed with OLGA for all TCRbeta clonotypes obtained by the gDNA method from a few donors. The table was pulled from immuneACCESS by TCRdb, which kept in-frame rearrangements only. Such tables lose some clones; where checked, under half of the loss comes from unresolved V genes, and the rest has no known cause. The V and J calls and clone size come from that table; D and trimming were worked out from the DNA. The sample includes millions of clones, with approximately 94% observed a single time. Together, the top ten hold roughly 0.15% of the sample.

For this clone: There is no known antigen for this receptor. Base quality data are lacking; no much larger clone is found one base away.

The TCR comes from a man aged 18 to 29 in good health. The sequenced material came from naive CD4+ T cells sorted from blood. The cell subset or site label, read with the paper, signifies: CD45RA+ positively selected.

The DNA is as follows: TGCAGTGCTACCGGGACGGTGGGGGCTTTCTTT. Its coded protein is CSATGTVGAFF. The chain employs TRBV20-1 and TRBJ1-1, and TRBD1 may be the D gene, going by 5 matching bases. The CDR3 numbers 11 residues from cysteine through phenylalanine. Kept here is only the CDR3 DNA, which spans 33 bases and is read in frame from base 1. V is reduced by 4 bases and J by 11 bases, leaving a spacing of 14 bases between them. Based on the germline V gene (reference sequence), the CDR1 and CDR2 sequences are DFQATT and SNEGSKA.